The 5 T cell receptor beta chains presented below share a single source sample, sequenced in a study of T cells after yellow fever vaccination. MiXCR, run by TCRdb on the 5' RACE reads, gives a single entry per CDR3 protein. The data contain hundreds of thousands of distinct CDR3 sequences, about 8.7% of them singletons. Sequencing used PBMCs, obtained on the day of the first yellow fever vaccination. The receptor source for this set is a man aged 18 to 30 who received the YFV17D yellow fever vaccine.

V gene TRBV27 combines with J gene TRBJ2-7; TRBD2 agrees at 9 bases. CDR1 MNHEY and CDR2 SMNVEV come from the germline V gene (reference sequence). This CDR3 is built from 15 residues. Germline trimming cut 6 bases from V and 2 bases from J; bases unmatched to any gene: 8. The CDR3 DNA reads TGTGCCAGCAGATCAAGGACTAGCGTTACCTACGAGCAGTACTTC. This codes for CASRSRTSVTYEQYF.

This clonotype has only a few counts. V and J are TRBV30 and TRBJ1-4; D gene ambiguous. The V end was cut by 0 bases, the J end by 5 bases, with 10 bases between. The CDR3 runs to 14 residues. Germline CDR1 reads GTSNPN; CDR2 reads SVGIG (reference sequence). CDR3 nucleotide sequence: TGTGCCTGGAGTGTACGAAGGGTGAATGAAAAACTGTTTTTT. It encodes CAWSVRRVNEKLFF.

This clonotype was observed a handful of times. V and J are TRBV10-2 and TRBJ2-7, with D tentatively TRBD1 (6 bases). The germline gives CDR1 WSHSY, CDR2 SAAADI. This CDR3 spans 16 amino acids. Trimming pared 1 base from V and 0 bases from J, leaving 13 bases between. CDR3 region: CASSEYVGHGSYEQYF. CDR3 coding DNA: TGCGCCAGCAGTGAGTACGTGGGACACGGCTCCTACGAGCAGTACTTC.

This chain links TRBV19 with TRBJ1-5; D gene uncertain. The CDR3 spans 15 residues. Germline-derived CDR1 and CDR2 are LNHDA and SQIVND (reference sequence). V was shortened by 8 bases and J by 2 bases, with 16 bases between the two germline ends. CDR3 loop: CASLGQRMGNQPQHF. The CDR3 DNA follows: TGTGCCAGTCTGGGCCAAAGGATGGGCAATCAGCCCCAGCATTTT.

This sequence joins TRBV20-1 and TRBJ2-5; 7 nucleotides line up with TRBD1. Looked up from germline, CDR1 is DFQATT and CDR2 is SNEGSKA (reference sequence). The CDR3 contains 13 residues. V was clipped by 5 bases and J by 3 bases; unmatched bases: 6. CDR3 nucleotides: TGCAGTGCTCCCAAACAGGGGAAAGAGACCCAGTACTTC. It is translated as CSAPKQGKETQYF.